This TCR beta chain appears in the sequencing data of a study of cytomegalovirus exposure and HLA in healthy donors. Study-wide points: CMV antigen specificity was confirmed in vitro for three CMV-associated chains. Overall, roughly 160 TCR beta chains were annotated as cytomegalovirus-associated. Reported performance of the classifier showed diagnosis of cytomegalovirus status with high specificity and sensitivity.

Only in-frame clones appear in the TCRdb table, and some are missing; sequencing was by immunoSEQ multiplex PCR. The sample holds about 130,000 clones, 89% seen once. V lost 0 bases, J lost 1 base, and 8 bases lay in between. There are 15 residues in the CDR3. Germline CDR1 and CDR2: SGDLS and YYNGEE. The roughly 120-subject validation cohort, separate from the approximately 630-subject first cohort, included the donors. This clone occurred once. The antigen remains unidentified. The sequencing input was PBMCs. The chain employs TRBV9 and TRBJ1-3; D is unclear. The TCR sequence derives from a young man in good health and CMV-seronegative. The CDR3 is CASSVGSVSGNTIYF. CDR3 DNA sequence: TGTGCCAGCAGCGTAGGTTCCGTATCTGGAAACACCATATATTTT.